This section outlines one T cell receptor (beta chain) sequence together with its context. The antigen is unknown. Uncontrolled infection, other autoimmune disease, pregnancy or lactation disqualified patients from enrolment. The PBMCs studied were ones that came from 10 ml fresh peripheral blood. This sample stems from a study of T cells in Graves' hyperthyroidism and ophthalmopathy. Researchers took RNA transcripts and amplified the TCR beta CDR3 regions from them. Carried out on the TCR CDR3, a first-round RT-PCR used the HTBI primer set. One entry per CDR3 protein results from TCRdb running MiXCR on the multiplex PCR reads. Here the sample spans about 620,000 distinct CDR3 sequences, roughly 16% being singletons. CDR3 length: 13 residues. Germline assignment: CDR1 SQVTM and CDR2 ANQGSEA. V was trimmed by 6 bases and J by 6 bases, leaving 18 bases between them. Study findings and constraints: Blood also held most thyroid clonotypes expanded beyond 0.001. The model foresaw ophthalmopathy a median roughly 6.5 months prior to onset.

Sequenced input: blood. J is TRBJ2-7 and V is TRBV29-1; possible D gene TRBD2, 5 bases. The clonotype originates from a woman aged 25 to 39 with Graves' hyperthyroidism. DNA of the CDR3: TGCAGCGTGGCCAAGAGGGTGAAGGCCGAGCAGTACTTC. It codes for CSVAKRVKAEQYF.